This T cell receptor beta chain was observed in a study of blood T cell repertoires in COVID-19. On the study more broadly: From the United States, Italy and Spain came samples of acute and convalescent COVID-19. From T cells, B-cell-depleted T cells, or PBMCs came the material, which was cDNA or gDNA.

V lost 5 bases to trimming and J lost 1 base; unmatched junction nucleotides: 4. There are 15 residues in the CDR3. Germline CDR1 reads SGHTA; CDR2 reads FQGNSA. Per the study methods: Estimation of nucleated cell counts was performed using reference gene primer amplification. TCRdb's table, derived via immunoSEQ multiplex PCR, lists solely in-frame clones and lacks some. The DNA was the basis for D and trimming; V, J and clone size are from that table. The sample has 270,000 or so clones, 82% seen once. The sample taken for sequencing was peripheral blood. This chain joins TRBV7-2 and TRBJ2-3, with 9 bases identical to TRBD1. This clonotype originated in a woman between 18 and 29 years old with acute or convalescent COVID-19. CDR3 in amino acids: CASSTRDRGTDTQYF. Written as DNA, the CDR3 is TGTGCCAGCAGCACCCGGGACAGGGGCACAGATACGCAGTATTTT.